The present entry profiles one T cell receptor (beta chain) with its context. Its antigen is undetermined. The data belong to a study of vaccination and CD4 T cells after COVID-19. Study background: Sampling that followed vaccination took place a median approximately 72 days after dose two, within a range of 14 to 241. Study-wide findings and caveats: From a median of about 20 to 38, SARS-CoV-2-reactive clonotypes increased, though not significantly.

Once obtained from cultured CD4+ T cells, the DNA was sequenced using the Oncomine TCR Beta short-read assay. Extraction of genomic DNA was performed on cultured CD4+ T cells. TCRdb ran MiXCR on the PCR reads and lists one entry per CDR3 protein. The sample lists some 9,600 distinct CDR3 sequences, roughly half occurring once. The treatment here: roughly 11-day PBMC culture with coronavirus spike peptide pools or control peptides (ViraFEST assay). Half the growth medium was swapped for new IL-2 medium on days 3 and 7. The germline CDR1 and CDR2 sequences are MNHEY and SMNVEV (reference sequence). The CDR3 sequence is 14 residues long. With 5 bases removed from V and 4 bases from J, the gap between germline ends came to 11 bases.

This sequence was found in a human donor who had recovered from COVID-19. The material sequenced was CD4+ T cells from blood, cultured in vitro. The chain links TRBV27 to TRBJ2-2; D is possibly TRBD1 (6 bases). The CDR3 coding sequence is TGTGCCAGCAGTCCCGACAGGCTCACCGGGGAGCTGTTTTTT. This gives the protein CASSPDRLTGELFF.